This TCR beta chain was retrieved from a study of blood T cells in healthy people across ages. Study-wide results and caveats: The long-lived group displayed more naive CD4+ cells, plus higher diversity, than the aged donors did. Researchers judged that diversity estimates from one million T cells fell short of true values.

The germline gives CDR1 SGHRS, CDR2 YFSETQ. The CDR3 is 15 amino acids. Trimming stripped 0 bases from V and 8 bases from J, with 15 bases between. Next came a second PCR, run for 7 to 11 cycles, which used a sample-barcoded 5' primer along with a J-beta primer mix. TCRdb re-derived calls from the 5' RACE reads in MiXCR, one entry per CDR3 protein. The table has about 1.6 million distinct CDR3 sequences, about 35% seen once. As regards this clonotype: The antigen is not known.

The sample consisted of blood. The TCR originated in a woman in her 30s in good health. The chain joins TRBV5-1 to TRBJ1-5; TRBD1 is a possible D gene (6 bases). CDR3 loop: CASSLGGAGKEPQHF. CDR3 nucleotide sequence: TGCGCCAGCAGCTTGGGGGGGGCAGGGAAGGAGCCCCAGCATTTT.